These 22 T cell receptor beta chains share one sample of origin, sequenced in a study of technical replicates of blood from several donors. Only in-frame clones appear in the TCRdb table, and some are missing; sequencing was by immunoSEQ multiplex PCR. The sample comprises 78,000 or so clones, 75% to 95% of which are singletons, and around 0.34% rests with the top ten. Sequencing input: T cells isolated from PBMCs. The source is a human donor in good health. Some clones in this sample may be carry-over from other donors' samples.

V usage is TRBV5-5 and J usage is TRBJ2-3, with 8 bases aligning to TRBD2. This CDR3 comprises 15 residues. With V trimmed by 0 bases and J by 5 bases, 5 bases remained unmatched. From germline, CDR1 is SGHKS and CDR2 YYEKEE (reference sequence). The CDR3 region has the DNA TGTGCCAGCAGCTTGGTAGGGACTAGAGGAGATACGCAGTATTTT. Translation gives CASSLVGTRGDTQYF.

The sample holds one count of this clone. The CDR3 sequence is CASSERTGSRTEAFF. The CDR3 coding sequence is TGTGCCAGCAGTGAAAGGACAGGTAGTAGGACTGAAGCTTTCTTT. The chain uses TRBV6-1 and TRBJ1-1; 7 nucleotides match TRBD1. The germline CDR1 and CDR2 sequences are MNHNS and SASEGT. CDR3 length: 15 amino acids. J gave up 5 bases and V 2 bases, and 8 bases lay outside the gene matches.

The genes are TRBV10-3 and TRBJ2-7; D is possibly TRBD2 (5 bases). The CDR3 sequence is 14 residues long. Trimming pared 10 bases from V and 2 bases from J, leaving 18 bases between. Per the germline V gene, CDR1 is ENHRY and CDR2 is SYGVKD. CDR3 nucleotide sequence: TGTGCCACGAAGGAGGAGCTAGCTACCTACGAGCAGTACTTC. It encodes CATKEELATYEQYF.

This rearrangement joins TRBV6-6 to TRBJ2-7; 8 nucleotides align to TRBD1. CDR3 length equals 14 residues. Germline loops: CDR1 MNHNY, CDR2 SVGAGI (reference sequence). V dropped 5 bases and J dropped 5; count of bases not matched to a gene: 8. The CDR3 reads CASSPQGARDEQYF. CDR3 sequence (DNA): TGTGCCAGCAGTCCGCAGGGGGCTCGGGACGAGCAGTACTTC.

This chain joins TRBV4-1 and TRBJ2-3, with D perhaps matching TRBD2 (6 bases). There are 15 residues in the CDR3. The V gene lost 8 bases and the J gene lost 2 bases, with 17 bases spanning the gap. CDR1 MGHRA and CDR2 YSYEKL come from the germline V gene. CDR3 in DNA: TGCGCCAGCCGCGTCGGGGGACGATTCACAGATACGCAGTATTTT. It specifies CASRVGGRFTDTQYF.

The genes are TRBV29-1 and TRBJ2-1; D call uncertain. Trimming pared 0 bases from V and 2 bases from J, leaving 8 bases between. This CDR3 contains 14 residues. Germline V gives CDR1 SQVTM, CDR2 ANQGSEA. The CDR3 nucleotides are TGCAGCGTTGAAGATATGACACCCTACAATGAGCAGTTCTTC. Protein sequence: CSVEDMTPYNEQFF.

This sequence joins TRBV5-1 and TRBJ1-6; D not certain. CDR3 size: 16 residues. CDR1 and CDR2 (germline): SGHRS, YFSETQ. The ends were cut back, 4 bases at V and 11 bases at J, with 22 bases in the middle. The CDR3 loop reads CASSQTGITSGTPLHF. In DNA, the CDR3 is TGCGCCAGCAGCCAGACCGGGATTACGTCCGGGACACCCCTCCACTTT.

The chain joins TRBV5-4 to TRBJ2-3; D call uncertain. The CDR3 sequence is 15 residues long. Per the germline V gene, CDR1 is SGHNT and CDR2 is YYREEE (reference sequence). The germline V and J ends were trimmed by 4 bases and 6 bases, with 18 bases remaining between them. The CDR3 DNA sequence: TGTGCCAGCAGCGTGCAGTCCGGCAGACTCGATACGCAGTATTTT. This translates into CASSVQSGRLDTQYF. The entire variable domain, with the rest obtained from reference TRBV5-4 and TRBJ2-3, is as follows: ETGVTQSPTHLIKTRGQQVTLRCSSQSGHNTVSWYQQALGQGPQFIFQYYREEENGRGNFPPRFSGLQFPNYSSELNVNALELDDSALYLCASSVQSGRLDTQYFGPGTRLTVL.

The chain is built from TRBV7-9 and TRBJ1-6; unclear D gene. Germline loops: CDR1 SEHNR, CDR2 FQNEAQ (reference sequence). Deletions cut 3 bases from V and 6 bases from J, with 12 bases between. The CDR3 consists of 15 residues. CDR3 region: CASSLERAGNSPLHF. The CDR3 DNA is TGTGCCAGCAGCTTGGAAAGGGCGGGTAATTCACCCCTCCACTTT.

This clone has a handful of counts. V usage is TRBV30 and J usage is TRBJ1-2; perhaps TRBD1 as D (5 bases). V gave up 7 bases and J gave up 4 bases, with 16 bases separating them. Germline lookup yields CDR1 GTSNPN and CDR2 SVGIG (reference sequence). This CDR3 spans 13 amino acids. CDR3 sequence (DNA): TGTGCCTACGGACAAGTTTCGCGCTATGGCTACACCTTC. Its protein product is CAYGQVSRYGYTF.

The J gene is TRBJ2-3, the V gene TRBV29-1, with 9 positions matching TRBD2. Germline assignment: CDR1 SQVTM and CDR2 ANQGSEA. V dropped 6 bases and J dropped 5; count of bases not matched to a gene: 15. This CDR3 has 16 residues. The CDR3 DNA sequence: TGCAGCGTCGGGGCTAGCGGGGTCTGGAGGAGAGATACGCAGTATTTT. Protein: CSVGASGVWRRDTQYF.

The J gene is TRBJ2-5, the V gene TRBV2, with 10 bases fitting TRBD1. The CDR3 spans 14 residues. Germline assignment: CDR1 SNHLY and CDR2 FYNNEI. With V trimmed by 5 bases and J by 5 bases, 5 bases remained unmatched. CDR3 in amino acids: CASSWDRGGETQYF. CDR3 nucleotides: TGTGCCAGCAGTTGGGACAGGGGCGGCGAGACCCAGTACTTC.

The V gene is TRBV7-8, the J gene TRBJ1-2; 11 bases match TRBD1. With V trimmed by 2 bases and J by 7 bases, 15 bases remained unmatched. The CDR3 spans 18 residues. Germline CDR1 SGHVS, CDR2 FQNEAQ. CDR3 bases: TGTGCCAGCAGCTTAATGCTTATTTGGGACAGGGGGTTTGGTGGCTACACCTTC. Its protein product is CASSLMLIWDRGFGGYTF.

To note about this clone: The junction shows a germline mismatch at one end, possibly a read error. DNA for the CDR3: TGCGCCAGCAGCCAAGTAGGGGATAACAGTGAGCAGTTCTTC. This gives the protein CASSQVGDNSEQFF. This sequence joins TRBV5-4 and TRBJ2-1; TRBD1 might be the D (5 bases). Germline values: CDR1 SGHNT, CDR2 YYREEE (reference sequence). The CDR3 has 14 residues. Based on the CDR3 plus reference TRBV5-4 and TRBJ2-1, the full variable domain is ETGVTQSPTHLIKTRGQQVTLRCSSQSGHNTVSWYQQALGQGPQFIFQYYREEENGRGNFPPRFSGLQFPNYSSELNVNALELDDSALYLCASSQVGDNSEQFFGPGTRLTVL.

The V gene is TRBV6-6, the J gene TRBJ2-1; the D gene is possibly TRBD1 (6 bases). The ends were cut back, 6 bases at V and 6 bases at J, with 18 bases in the middle. CDR1 MNHNY and CDR2 SVGAGI come from the germline V gene (reference sequence). The CDR3 totals 15 residues. The CDR3 region has the DNA TGTGCCAGCAGCCCCAATGAACAGGGCCTCAATGAGCAGTTCTTC. As protein: CASSPNEQGLNEQFF.

V and J are TRBV19 and TRBJ2-1; unclear D gene. The V and J ends lost 3 bases and 6 bases respectively, with 15 bases between them. CDR3 length: 15 amino acids. Per germline, CDR1 LNHDA and CDR2 SQIVND (reference sequence). CDR3 sequence reads: CASSIGLGWSNEQFF. DNA for the CDR3: TGTGCCAGTAGTATCGGGTTGGGTTGGAGCAATGAGCAGTTCTTC.

The CDR3 spells CASSSTGTGGYGEQFF. The CDR3 region has the DNA TGTGCCAGCAGTAGCACAGGGACAGGGGGCTACGGGGAGCAGTTCTTC. The chain recombines TRBV28 with TRBJ2-1, with 12 nucleotides matching TRBD1. Losses at the gene ends were 5 bases for V and 10 bases for J; bases not matched to a gene: 12. The CDR3 is 16 residues long. Germline assignment: CDR1 MDHEN and CDR2 SYDVKM.

V and J are TRBV11-2 and TRBJ1-4; D is unclear. The CDR3 length is 17 residues. The germline V and J ends were trimmed by 3 bases and 0 bases, with 14 bases remaining between them. Germline CDR1 reads SGHAT; CDR2 reads FQNNGV. The CDR3 DNA is TGTGCCAGCAGCTTTGTTGGAGGGCTTGCAACTAATGAAAAACTGTTTTTT. Translating gives CASSFVGGLATNEKLFF. The whole variable domain, filled in from reference TRBV11-2 and TRBJ1-4, reads EAGVAQSPRYKIIEKRQSVAFWCNPISGHATLYWYQQILGQGPKLLIQFQNNGVVDDSQLPKDRFSAERLKGVDSTLKIQPAKLEDSAVYLCASSFVGGLATNEKLFFGSGTQLSVL.

This sequence joins TRBV7-9 and TRBJ1-5; possible D gene TRBD1, 6 bases. The CDR3 extends over 14 amino acids. V gave up 3 bases and J gave up 0 bases, with 6 bases separating them. Germline values: CDR1 SEHNR, CDR2 FQNEAQ (reference sequence). For the CDR3, the DNA is TGTGCCAGCAGCTTCAGGGGTAGCAATCAGCCCCAGCATTTT. It yields the protein CASSFRGSNQPQHF.

The chain uses TRBV5-6 and TRBJ2-3, with 12 bases fitting TRBD2. The junction had 4 bases not matched to a gene; V was cut back by 0 bases and J by 8 bases. Germline V gene lookup returns CDR1 SGHDT and CDR2 YYEEEE. The CDR3 is 15 residues long. The CDR3 nucleotides are TGTGCCAGCAGCTTGGGACTAGCGGGAGTGGGTACGCAGTATTTT. This encodes CASSLGLAGVGTQYF.

The chain recombines TRBV2 with TRBJ2-2, with a possible D match to TRBD2 (7 bases). Germline CDR1 SNHLY, CDR2 FYNNEI. The V and J ends lost 7 bases and 3 bases respectively, with 18 bases between them. The CDR3 extends over 16 amino acids. This chain's CDR3 is CASKGVGLADTGELFF. The CDR3, as DNA: TGTGCCAGCAAGGGGGTCGGGCTAGCGGACACCGGGGAGCTGTTTTTT.

The chain recombines TRBV9 with TRBJ2-6, with a tentative D call TRBD1 (5 bases). Trimming left V 3 bases short and J 4 bases short, with 14 bases between. Germline V gene sequence: CDR1 SGDLS, CDR2 YYNGEE. The length of the CDR3 is 16 residues. The CDR3 loop is CASSAAGLAGANVLTF. The CDR3 DNA follows: TGTGCCAGCAGCGCCGCAGGGCTTGCAGGGGCCAACGTCCTGACTTTC.